This T cell receptor beta chain emerged from a study of shared clonotypes between healthy human individuals (dated by TCRdb to about 2020). In the study overall: A couple of women and a few men aged 18 to 49 years were included in the cohort. Per donor, three plates each were used for CD4 naive and CD4 memory, two for CD8 naive, and one for CD8 memory. To increase sequencing depth and limit assay-specific biases, TCR repertoire library preparation and sequencing were carried out by different laboratories using diverse techniques. To estimate repertoire size and how much clonotype sharing occurs between individuals, the study deeply sequenced the blood TCR repertoires of five healthy adults. Leukapheresis yielded between about 0.8 and 8.9 billion PBMCs per donor.

CDR3 length: 12 amino acids, cysteine to phenylalanine. The CDR3 DNA has 36 bases and is translated from base 1. The germline V gene sets CDR1 to MDHEN and CDR2 to SYDVKM. Trimming takes 3 bases from V and 5 bases from J, and the germline ends sit 8 bases apart. Using the deep immunoSEQ assay, multiplex PCR amplified TCR CDR3 regions from genomic DNA. Genomic DNA extracted from each cell subset was distributed evenly over all wells of several immunoSEQ 96-well plates, and each plate served as one replicate. For sorted subsets, around 0.2 ug genomic DNA, equal to 25,000 to 35,000 T cell genomes, was loaded into each replicate PCR. Purified libraries were measured with a Qubit 3.0 fluorometer, size-checked on a Bioanalyzer 2100, and measured again with the KAPA Library Quantification kit. A separate single-read 150-cycle Illumina NextSeq 550 flow cell was used to sequence each immunoSEQ 96-well plate. In the authors' own workflow: Because the immunoSEQ output held only junctional sequences and lacked quality scores, the filtering could not match the filtering applied to full-length reads. Sequences were annotated with PyIR, a Python wrapper for IgBLAST v1.9, and V/J genes and CDR3 were assigned using IMGT germline references. Any read was removed if the V/J assignment was weak (E-value above 1e-6), the CDR3 was missing, or the read contained stop codons, out-of-frame junctions, or ambiguous translated residues. V3J clonotypes were defined as sequences sharing an identical inferred V gene, J gene, and CDR3 amino acid sequence. To compute the percentage overlap between repertoires, the number of shared unique clonotypes was divided by the size of the smaller repertoire. Repertoire richness was assessed with RTK rarefaction, the Chao1 estimator, and Recon v2.1 estimates of unobserved clonotypes. OLGA was used to compute generation probabilities for all TCRbeta clonotypes that the gDNA method yielded from several donors. TCRdb holds this immuneACCESS table with in-frame rearrangements only. Some clones are missing; in checked studies, unresolved V genes explain under half, and the rest has no known cause. V and J calls and clone size are as listed in that table; D and trimming were resolved from the DNA. In this sample the table shows a few hundred thousand clones, 96% of which occur a single time. The ten largest clones take up approximately 0.32% of the sample.

As for this clone: What this receptor recognizes is not known. No much larger clone is present one base from it, and per-base qualities are unavailable.

Donors were healthy HIV-negative adults with no recently reported acute infections or vaccinations. Only Caucasian adults living in Nashville, Tennessee, USA were represented among the donors. CD8 memory samples were composed of magnetically selected CD45RO+ cells combined with CCR7-negative CD45RA+ effector memory (TemRA) cells. Blood was obtained by leukapheresis, after which PBMCs were separated by Ficoll-Histopaque density gradient centrifugation and cryopreserved in liquid nitrogen vapor phase. Analytical flow cytometry was used to check the purity and quantity of every magnetically sorted T cell population. Genomic DNA was isolated from each sorted fraction and quantified by UV absorbance on a Nanodrop 2000c. The paper's findings and limits, for the study overall: Compared with non-shared clonotypes, the clonotypes found in all four sorted-subset donors had higher generation probabilities. The small number of donors limited the genetic and exposure-history diversity represented. Sampling was limited to blood, and TCR repertoires in tissue likely differ from TCR repertoires in blood. Based on pairwise subsampling, the degree of clonotype sharing among donors was expected to be affected by sequencing depth. Sharing across a handful of donors was observed for approximately 4.6% of naive CD4, under 4% of naive CD8, around 2.5% of memory CD4, and roughly 0.4% of memory CD8 clonotypes. Naive subsets generally had larger estimated clonotype richness than memory subsets. Incomplete sequencing was indicated by rarefaction of sorted-subset datasets, despite the large sequencing depth.

The sequenced sample consisted of memory CD8+ T cells sorted from blood. The cell subset or site label here, explained by the study, means: CD45RO+ cells pooled with CCR7-negative TemRA cells. The sequence was obtained from a man under 40 in good health. This receptor chain uses TRBV28 and TRBJ2-7; the D gene could be either TRBD1 or TRBD2, each agreeing at 6 bases. The CDR3 is CASSLGGHEQYF. The DNA reads as follows: TGTGCCAGCAGTTTGGGGGGCCACGAGCAGTACTTC.